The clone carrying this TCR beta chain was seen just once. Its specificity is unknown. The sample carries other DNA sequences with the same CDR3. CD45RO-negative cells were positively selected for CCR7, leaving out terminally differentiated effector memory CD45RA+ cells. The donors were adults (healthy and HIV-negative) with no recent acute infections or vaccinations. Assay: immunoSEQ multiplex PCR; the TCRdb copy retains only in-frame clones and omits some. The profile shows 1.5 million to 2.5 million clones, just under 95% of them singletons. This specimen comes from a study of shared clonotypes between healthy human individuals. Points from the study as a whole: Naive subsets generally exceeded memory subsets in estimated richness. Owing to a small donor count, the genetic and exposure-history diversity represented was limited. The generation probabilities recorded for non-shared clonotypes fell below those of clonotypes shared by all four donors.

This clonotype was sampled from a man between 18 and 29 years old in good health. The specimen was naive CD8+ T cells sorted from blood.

CDR3 in DNA: TGTGCCAGCAGCGTAGCTGGACTAGACTACAATGAGCAGTTCTTC. Translated: CASSVAGLDYNEQFF. V is TRBV9 and J is TRBJ2-1, with 7 bases identical to TRBD2. V was pared by 0 bases and J by 3 bases, with 3 bases of the junction left unmatched. Germline V CDR1 and CDR2: SGDLS, YYNGEE. The CDR3 runs to 15 residues.